In its sample, the clone carrying this T cell receptor (beta chain) was seen many times. The length of the CDR3 is 17 residues. Germline CDR1 and CDR2: SGHAT and FQNNGV. J was trimmed by 4 bases and V by 3 bases; bases with no gene match: 4. These data originate in a study of regulatory T cells in long-lasting Graves disease. Sample time point: newly diagnosed GD, antithyroid drugs for less than 3 months. Generation of the TCR library employed RNA extracted from PBMCs. Building of the TCR beta libraries involved iRepertoire HTBI primers and Arm-PCR of CDR3 regions. TCRdb re-called the multiplex PCR reads through MiXCR, storing one row per CDR3 protein. The sample shows a few hundred thousand distinct CDR3 sequences, approximately 16% of them seen only once.

This receptor was obtained from a female donor with Graves disease. The starting material was peripheral blood mononuclear cells (PBMCs), obtained at new diagnosis, from a patient treated with antithyroid drugs. The chain links TRBV11-2 to TRBJ2-2; 14 positions agree with TRBD2. CDR3 DNA: TGTGCCAGCAGCTTGGCGACTAGCGGGAGGGCCACCGGGGAGCTGTTTTTT. It translates to CASSLATSGRATGELFF.